The 13 T cell receptor beta chains below come from one sample, sequenced in a study of shared clonotypes between healthy human individuals. Profiled with immunoSEQ multiplex PCR; TCRdb holds only in-frame clones, not every one. The sample shows approximately 2.5 million clones, approximately 93% of them seen only once. The sequenced sample consisted of naive CD4+ T cells from PBMCs. The subset here: CD45RA+ positively selected. Every receptor here comes from a man younger than 35 in good health. Some clones in this sample may be carry-over from other donors' samples.

This sequence joins TRBV9 and TRBJ2-2; maybe TRBD2 (6 bases). V was pared by 0 bases and J by 2 bases, with 14 bases between. CDR1 SGDLS and CDR2 YYNGEE come from the germline V gene. The CDR3 length is 17 residues. Here the CDR3 DNA reads TGTGCCAGCAGCGTAGGTGGAGGGTGGAAAAACACCGGGGAGCTGTTTTTT. Its translation is CASSVGGGWKNTGELFF.

J is TRBJ2-7 and V is TRBV29-1; 7 bases line up with TRBD1. Per germline, CDR1 SQVTM and CDR2 ANQGSEA. The CDR3 totals 11 residues. V lost 3 bases to trimming and J lost 7 bases; unmatched junction nucleotides: 3. DNA of the CDR3: TGCAGCGTTGAGACAGGGCGGGAGCAGTACTTC. Encoded protein: CSVETGREQYF.

This clone was counted once. The chain uses TRBV19 and TRBJ2-6; TRBD2 might be the D (6 bases). This CDR3 has 15 amino acids. The germline V and J ends were trimmed by 3 bases and 4 bases, with 10 bases remaining between them. Germline values: CDR1 LNHDA, CDR2 SQIVND (reference sequence). CDR3 in DNA: TGTGCCAGTAGTATTGCGGGGCCGGGGGCCAACGTCCTGACTTTC. Translation: CASSIAGPGANVLTF.

This clone occurred once. This sample includes further DNA sequences coding for the same CDR3. The chain combines TRBV7-3 with TRBJ1-3; D unresolved. CDR1 SGHTA and CDR2 FQGTGA come from the germline V gene. The CDR3 length is 15 residues. Trimming took off 2 bases at V and 0 bases at J, with 8 bases between the two ends. CDR3 residues: CASSLGRSSGNTIYF. The CDR3 DNA sequence: TGTGCCAGCAGCTTAGGCCGCTCCTCTGGAAACACCATATATTTT.

The V and J genes are TRBV18 and TRBJ2-2; 10 bases match TRBD2. J was trimmed by 5 bases and V by 5 bases; bases with no gene match: 5. Per germline, CDR1 KGHSH and CDR2 LQKENI. This CDR3 has 15 amino acids. This CDR3 is CASSRLAGLTGELFF. The CDR3 bases are TGTGCCAGCTCAAGACTAGCGGGTTTAACCGGGGAGCTGTTTTTT.

The chain joins TRBV6-1 to TRBJ1-2, with 7 bases that match TRBD1. Unmatched junction bases numbered 8, after V lost 4 bases and J lost 3 bases. This CDR3 is 15 amino acids long. CDR1 and CDR2 (germline): MNHNS, SASEGT. CDR3 sequence: CASSVTGQTYYGYTF. The CDR3 DNA follows: TGTGCCAGCAGTGTGACGGGACAGACATACTATGGCTACACCTTC.

This chain joins TRBV4-1 and TRBJ1-4; 7 bases are a match to TRBD1. V lost 10 bases to trimming and J lost 7 bases; unmatched junction nucleotides: 15. Germline V lookup: CDR1 MGHRA, CDR2 YSYEKL. This CDR3 spans 15 amino acids. The CDR3 DNA is TGCGCCACCACCGTTCCGGACAGGCTGGGTGAAAAACTGTTTTTT. Its protein product is CATTVPDRLGEKLFF.

This sequence joins TRBV2 and TRBJ2-5; 10 nucleotides line up with TRBD1. The CDR3 sequence is 17 residues long. Germline V lookup: CDR1 SNHLY, CDR2 FYNNEI. Trimming cost V 6 bases and J 4 bases; bases outside gene matches: 14. The CDR3 DNA sequence: TGTGCCAGCAGCGAATCCGGAGGGACAGGGGATATAGAGACCCAGTACTTC. Translated: CASSESGGTGDIETQYF.

Notes on this clone: The sample contains more than one DNA sequence encoding this CDR3. This chain uses TRBV28 with TRBJ2-7, with 7 bases fitting TRBD1. The CDR3 length is 13 residues. Germline V gene sequence: CDR1 MDHEN, CDR2 SYDVKM. The V gene end was trimmed by 7 bases and the J gene end by 2 bases; junction bases not matched to a gene: 5. CDR3 amino acids: CASTRDSTYEQYF. CDR3 nucleotide sequence: TGTGCCAGCACACGGGACAGCACCTACGAGCAGTACTTC.

The chain employs TRBV19 and TRBJ1-4, with D uncertain. Deletions cut 7 bases from V and 3 bases from J, with 12 bases between. Germline CDR1 LNHDA, CDR2 SQIVND (reference sequence). This CDR3 has 14 residues. CDR3 DNA sequence: TGTGCCAGTACCCCCACCGGGGCTAATGAAAAACTGTTTTTT. Translating it yields CASTPTGANEKLFF.

This clone was seen just once. Distinct nucleotide sequences in the sample also encode this CDR3. CDR3: CASSPGQLYGYTF. Here the CDR3 DNA reads TGCGCCAGCAGTCCGGGACAGCTCTATGGCTACACCTTC. J is TRBJ1-2 and V is TRBV5-1; 7 nucleotides match TRBD1. The trim removed 5 bases at V and 4 bases at J, leaving 5 bases unmatched. This CDR3 is 13 amino acids long. Germline-derived CDR1 and CDR2 are SGHRS and YFSETQ.

As for this clone: Its ends do not fully match the called genes, so a read error is possible. The chain links TRBV6-1 to TRBJ1-2, with D tentatively TRBD1 (6 bases). This CDR3 has 16 amino acids. The germline gives CDR1 MNHNS, CDR2 SASEGT. Here the CDR3 reads CTSSEWGGQHNYGYTF. CDR3 in DNA: TGTACCAGCAGTGAGTGGGGAGGACAGCATAACTATGGCTACACCTTC.

The V gene is TRBV27, the J gene TRBJ1-2, with 7 bases that match TRBD1. Trimming at V came to 1 base and at J to 8 bases, leaving 10 bases not matched to a gene. The germline gives CDR1 MNHEY, CDR2 SMNVEV (reference sequence). The CDR3 is 15 residues long. CDR3: CASSLFGTVTSGYTF. The CDR3, as DNA: TGTGCCAGCAGTTTATTCGGGACAGTGACGAGCGGCTACACCTTC.